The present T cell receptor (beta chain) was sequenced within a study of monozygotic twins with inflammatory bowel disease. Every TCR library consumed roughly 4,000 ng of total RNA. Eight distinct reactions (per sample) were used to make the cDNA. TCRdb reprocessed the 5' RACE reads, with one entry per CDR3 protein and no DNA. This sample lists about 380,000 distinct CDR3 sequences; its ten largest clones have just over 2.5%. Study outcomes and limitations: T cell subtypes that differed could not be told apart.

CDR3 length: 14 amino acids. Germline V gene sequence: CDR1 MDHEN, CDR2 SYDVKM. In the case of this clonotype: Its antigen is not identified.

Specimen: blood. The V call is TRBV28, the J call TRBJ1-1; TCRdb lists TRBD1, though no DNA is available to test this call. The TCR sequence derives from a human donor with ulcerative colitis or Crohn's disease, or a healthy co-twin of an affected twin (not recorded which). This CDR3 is CASTPGQRSTEAFF.